The rows below give T cell receptor beta chains drawn from one sample of a study of vaccination and CD4 T cells after COVID-19. In TCRdb, the PCR reads were re-called with MiXCR into one record per CDR3 protein. Among about 4,000 distinct CDR3 sequences, roughly a fifth were seen once, and the ten largest hold roughly a quarter. These receptors have no identified antigens. The sequenced sample was CD4+ T cells from blood, cultured in vitro. These receptor sequences come from a human donor who had recovered from COVID-19. Each CDR3 is given with its conserved first and last residue. D genes are given only for firm matches. The size entry is marked missing in some rows and otherwise reads once, few, many or a size class.

V gene: TRBV21-1; J gene: TRBJ1-3; D gene: .; clone size: few; CDR3 DNA: TGTGCCAGCAGACAGCCGACAGTCTCTGGAAACACCATATATTTT; CDR3 protein: CASRQPTVSGNTIYF
V gene: TRBV3-1; J gene: TRBJ2-7; D gene: .; clone size: .; CDR3 DNA: TGTGCCAGCAGCCAAGATGACAGATCTCAGCAGTACTTC; CDR3 protein: CASSQDDRSQQYF
V gene: TRBV20-1; J gene: TRBJ2-1; D gene: TRBD2; clone size: .; CDR3 DNA: TGCAGTGCTGGATCTAGCGGGGTGGTGGGCAATGAGCAGTTCTTC; CDR3 protein: CSAGSSGVVGNEQFF
V gene: TRBV30; J gene: TRBJ2-2; D gene: .; clone size: .; CDR3 DNA: TGTGCCTGGAGGAGGGGGAGAACCGGGGAGCTGTTTTTT; CDR3 protein: CAWRRGRTGELFF
V gene: TRBV19; J gene: TRBJ2-7; D gene: .; clone size: .; CDR3 DNA: TGTGCCAGTAGTATCGGTCGCCGGCAGACCTACGAGCAGTACTTC; CDR3 protein: CASSIGRRQTYEQYF
V gene: TRBV20-1; J gene: TRBJ2-1; D gene: .; clone size: .; CDR3 DNA: TGCAGTGCCCACCCCCCCGGGACTGGGGGGTACAATGAGCAGTTCTTC; CDR3 protein: CSAHPPGTGGYNEQFF
V gene: TRBV6-1; J gene: TRBJ1-1; D gene: .; clone size: .; CDR3 DNA: TGTGCCAGCAGGGCCCTTGACCTGAACACTGAAGCTTTCTTT; CDR3 protein: CASRALDLNTEAFF
V gene: TRBV19; J gene: TRBJ1-5; D gene: .; clone size: .; CDR3 DNA: TGTGCCACCAAGGACTGGGGAAGGAATCAGCCCCAGCATTTT; CDR3 protein: CATKDWGRNQPQHF
V gene: TRBV5-5; J gene: TRBJ1-5; D gene: TRBD1; clone size: few; CDR3 DNA: TGTGCCAGCAGCATAGGACAGGGGGCACCCAGGGATCAGCCCCAGCATTTT; CDR3 protein: CASSIGQGAPRDQPQHF
V gene: TRBV7-3; J gene: TRBJ2-7; D gene: TRBD1; clone size: .; CDR3 DNA: TGTGCCAGCAGCCCCGGGACAGGGACCTACGAGCAGTACTTC; CDR3 protein: CASSPGTGTYEQYF
V gene: TRBV12-3/TRBV12-4; J gene: TRBJ2-5; D gene: .; clone size: medium-sized; CDR3 DNA: TGTGCCAGCAGGACCACCGTGGGGACCCAGTACTTC; CDR3 protein: CASRTTVGTQYF
V gene: TRBV19; J gene: TRBJ2-5; D gene: TRBD1; clone size: .; CDR3 DNA: TGTGCCAGTTCTCCCGGGACAGGGTGGGGAGAGACCCAGTACTTC; CDR3 protein: CASSPGTGWGETQYF
V gene: TRBV27; J gene: TRBJ1-1; D gene: .; clone size: few; CDR3 DNA: TGTGCCAGCAGTTTAGGGGCGGACACTGAAGCTTTCTTT; CDR3 protein: CASSLGADTEAFF